This T cell receptor beta chain was profiled in a study of intratumoral heterogeneity in liver cancer. About the full investigation: Across the full roughly 14-patient cohort, most patients were male and a median age of 63 years was recorded. RNA-seq, DNA sequencing, TCR-seq and SNP array data from multiple regions of hepatocellular carcinoma specimens were combined in the study to investigate intratumor heterogeneity. The overall cohort comprised 70 to 75 multiregional samples from some 15 HCC patients, with under 55 tumoral and approximately 20 adjacent nontumoral regions.

The immunoSEQ assay was used to sequence TCR beta chain CDR3 regions from genomic DNA. Rearranged VDJ segments were amplified with primers annealing to V and J segments. As for the authors' bioinformatics: The ImmunoSeq Analyzer software was used to calculate clonality and richness metrics. Clones with differential abundance between regions were identified with Fisher's exact test combined with a beta-binomial method for additional stringency. TCRdb took over this immuneACCESS table, retaining in-frame rearrangements with V and J assigned. Such tables are incomplete; in checked studies, under half of the missing clones stem from an unresolved V gene, and the remainder is unexplained. The V and J calls and the clone size are those of that table, but D and trimming were determined from the DNA. This sample is represented by some 5,000 clones; about 71% of them were singletons. Together, the top ten hold roughly a fifth of the sample.

Every patient had early-stage hepatocellular carcinoma and went to surgical resection without receiving any prior therapy. No macroscopic evidence of necrosis or hemorrhage was present in the sampled areas. TCR sequencing (ImmunoSeq) was performed on multiple regions from a couple of patients. Frozen resection tissue samples were collected at least 1 cm apart from each other. Samples labelled N were derived from nontumoral liver tissue adjacent to the tumor. Genomic DNA was isolated from bulk tissue with the DNeasy blood and tissue kit. Broader findings and caveats from the paper: The authors acknowledged a relatively low patient number and under-sampled tumor-infiltrating lymphocyte representation as limitations.

This clone appeared a few times. This receptor's antigen is unknown. No clone much larger than this one lies a single base away; base qualities are absent. The source was tumor-adjacent normal tissue, collected before any cancer treatment. This receptor was taken from a man between 65 and 85 years old with hepatocellular carcinoma.

The DNA reads TGTGCCAGCAGCCAAGCACTAAGCTACGAGCAGTACTTC. Its translation is CASSQALSYEQYF. The chain was built from TRBV7-9 and TRBJ2-7; no D gene is confidently identified. From its cysteine to its phenylalanine, the CDR3 spans 13 amino acids. Left in the record is the CDR3 DNA by itself, 39 bases read in frame from the first base. V is cut by 5 bases and J by 3 bases, and the space between the germline ends is 11 bases. The germline V gene encodes CDR1 SEHNR and CDR2 FQNEAQ (reference sequence).